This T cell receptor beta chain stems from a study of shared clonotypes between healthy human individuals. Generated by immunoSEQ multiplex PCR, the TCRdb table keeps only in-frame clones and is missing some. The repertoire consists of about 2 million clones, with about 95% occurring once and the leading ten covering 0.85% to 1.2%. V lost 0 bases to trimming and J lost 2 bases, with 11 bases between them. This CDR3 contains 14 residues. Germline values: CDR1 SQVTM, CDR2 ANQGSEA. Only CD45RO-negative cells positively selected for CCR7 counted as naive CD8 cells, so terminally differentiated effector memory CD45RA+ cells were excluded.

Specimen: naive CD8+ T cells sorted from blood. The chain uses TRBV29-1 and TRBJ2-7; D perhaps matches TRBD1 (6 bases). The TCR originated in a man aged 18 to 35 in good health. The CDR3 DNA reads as TGCAGCGTTGAAGAGGAGCCAGGGGCCTACGAGCAGTACTTC. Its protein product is CSVEEEPGAYEQYF.